What follows are 10 T cell receptor beta chains derived from one specimen sequenced in a study of cytotoxic CD8 clonotypes in ibrutinib-treated CLL (dated by TCRdb to the early 2020s). Interpreted using the paper, the time point label stands for: roughly 25 months on ibrutinib. Library prep was done by the immunoSEQ multiplex PCR assay. TCRdb stores this immuneACCESS table with in-frame sequences only. Part of the clones is absent; in the studies checked, under half of the shortfall reflects unresolved V genes, and no reason is known for the rest. The sample records more than 200,000 clones, roughly 70% of which are singletons. The leading ten clones occupy roughly 14% of the sample. Sample: PBMCs, taken after 24 months of ibrutinib treatment. These receptors all stem from a human donor with chronic lymphocytic leukemia.

This clone appeared a few times. The chain couples TRBV6-5 to TRBJ1-3; D ambiguous. Trimming cost V 7 bases and J 4 bases, with 11 bases left between them. CDR1 and CDR2 (germline): MNHEY, SVGAGI. The CDR3 extends over 13 amino acids. The DNA for the CDR3 is TGTGCCAGCACTAGCCAACTAGGAAACACCATATATTTT. This encodes CASTSQLGNTIYF.

V is TRBV11-2 and J is TRBJ2-3; TRBD2 matches 7 bases. After removal of 1 base from V and 2 bases from J, the junction contained 6 bases not matched to a gene. CDR1 and CDR2 (germline): SGHAT, FQNNGV. The length of the CDR3 is 16 residues. The CDR3 bases are TGTGCCAGCAGCTTAGTGGGCGGGAGACCCACAGATACGCAGTATTTT. This encodes CASSLVGGRPTDTQYF. Based on the CDR3 plus reference TRBV11-2 and TRBJ2-3, the full variable domain is EAGVAQSPRYKIIEKRQSVAFWCNPISGHATLYWYQQILGQGPKLLIQFQNNGVVDDSQLPKDRFSAERLKGVDSTLKIQPAKLEDSAVYLCASSLVGGRPTDTQYFGPGTRLTVL.

The chain carries TRBV5-1 and TRBJ2-3; D unresolved. There are 11 residues in the CDR3. The V gene's germline CDR1 is SGHRS and CDR2 YFSETQ. Trimming removed 0 bases at V and 6 bases at J, with 2 bases between. CDR3 in amino acids: CASSLGDTQYF. The CDR3 nucleotides are TGCGCCAGCAGCTTGGGGGATACGCAGTATTTT.

V usage is TRBV15 and J usage is TRBJ1-5; maybe TRBD1 (6 bases). Trimming left V 3 bases short and J 0 bases short, with 21 bases between. Per the germline V gene, CDR1 is LNHNV and CDR2 is YYDKDF (reference sequence). The CDR3 loop spans 19 amino acids. The CDR3 bases are TGTGCCACCAGCAGGGGGGGGCGGCTAAGGGGAGGTAGCAATCAGCCCCAGCATTTT. Its translation is CATSRGGRLRGGSNQPQHF. Complete variable domain (other parts from reference TRBV15 and TRBJ1-5): DAMVIQNPRYQVTQFGKPVTLSCSQTLNHNVMYWYQQKSSQAPKLLFHYYDKDFNNEADTPDNFQSRRPNTSFCFLDIRSPGLGDTAMYLCATSRGGRLRGGSNQPQHFGDGTRLSIL.

In its sample, this clone was seen once. The chain joins TRBV6-5 to TRBJ2-7; maybe TRBD2 (6 bases). Trimming stripped 6 bases from V and 3 bases from J, with 15 bases between. This CDR3 region has 14 residues. Germline V gene lookup returns CDR1 MNHEY and CDR2 SVGAGI. The CDR3, as DNA: TGTGCCAGCAGCGAGGCGGGGCGAGACTACGAGCAGTACTTC. Its translation: CASSEAGRDYEQYF.

This clone has only a few counts. The chain joins TRBV29-1 to TRBJ1-2; 9 bases match TRBD1. CDR1 is SQVTM and CDR2 is ANQGSEA in the germline V gene. V dropped 5 bases and J dropped 6; count of bases not matched to a gene: 4. The length of the CDR3 is 12 residues. The CDR3 is CSVLDRGDGYTF. CDR3 in DNA: TGCAGCGTTCTCGACAGGGGGGATGGCTACACCTTC.

This clone appeared once. The V and J genes are TRBV11-1 and TRBJ2-3; D possibly corresponds to TRBD2 (6 bases). This CDR3 has 14 residues. Trimming stripped 5 bases from V and 0 bases from J, with 9 bases between. Germline V gene lookup returns CDR1 SGHAT and CDR2 FQDESV (reference sequence). Here the CDR3 reads CASSPGSSTDTQYF. The CDR3 DNA follows: TGTGCCAGCAGCCCCGGGAGCAGCACAGATACGCAGTATTTT.

The rearrangement uses TRBV6-5 and TRBJ1-1; no firm D call. The germline V gene encodes CDR1 MNHEY and CDR2 SVGAGI. V lost 2 bases, J lost 0 bases, and 10 bases lay in between. This CDR3 region has 15 residues. The CDR3 region has the DNA TGTGCCAGCAGTTACGGACGGAACATGAACACTGAAGCTTTCTTT. It is translated as CASSYGRNMNTEAFF.

On this clone: Other DNA sequences in the same sample also yield this CDR3. The V gene is TRBV6-4, the J gene TRBJ1-5; no clear D gene. The CDR3 length is 13 residues. Germline CDR1 reads MRHNA; CDR2 reads SNTAGT. V gave up 5 bases and J gave up 1 base, with 6 bases separating them. CDR3: CASSPQSNQPQHF. As DNA, the CDR3 is TGTGCCAGCAGTCCCCAGAGCAATCAGCCCCAGCATTTT.

The chain carries TRBV25-1 and TRBJ2-7, with D possibly matching TRBD1 (6 bases). The CDR3 runs 14 residues. Germline lookup yields CDR1 MGHDK and CDR2 SYGVNS. V gave up 4 bases and J gave up 2 bases, with 12 bases separating them. CDR3 residues: CASSGNRATYEQYF. Written as DNA, the CDR3 is TGTGCCAGCAGTGGGAACAGGGCCACCTACGAGCAGTACTTC.